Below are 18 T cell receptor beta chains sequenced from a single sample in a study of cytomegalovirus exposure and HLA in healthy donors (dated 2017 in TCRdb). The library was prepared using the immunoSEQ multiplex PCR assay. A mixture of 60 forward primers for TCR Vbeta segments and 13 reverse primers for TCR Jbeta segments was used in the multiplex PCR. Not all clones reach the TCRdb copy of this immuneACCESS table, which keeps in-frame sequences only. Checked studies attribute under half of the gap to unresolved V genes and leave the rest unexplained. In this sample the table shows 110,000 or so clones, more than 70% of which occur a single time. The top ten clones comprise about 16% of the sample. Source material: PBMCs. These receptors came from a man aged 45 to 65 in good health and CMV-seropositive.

DNA of the CDR3: TGTGCCAGCAGCTTAGAGAGACGCGGTACCTACGAGCAGTACTTC. It is translated as CASSLERRGTYEQYF. This chain joins TRBV11-2 and TRBJ2-7; D unclear. The CDR3 runs to 15 residues. Germline loops: CDR1 SGHAT, CDR2 FQNNGV. V dropped 0 bases and J dropped 2 bases, with 11 bases sitting between them.

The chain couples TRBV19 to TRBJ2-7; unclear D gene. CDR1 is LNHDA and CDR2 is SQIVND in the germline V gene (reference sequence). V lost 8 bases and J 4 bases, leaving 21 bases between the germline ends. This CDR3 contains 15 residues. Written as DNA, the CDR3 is TGTGCCAGTTCCCCCCCGGGTCTAGGTGGGTACGAGCAGTACTTC. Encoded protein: CASSPPGLGGYEQYF.

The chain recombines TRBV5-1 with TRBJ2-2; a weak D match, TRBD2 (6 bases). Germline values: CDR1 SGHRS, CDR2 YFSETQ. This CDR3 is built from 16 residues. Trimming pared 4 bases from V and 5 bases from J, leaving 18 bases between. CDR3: CASSGLARSGTGELFF. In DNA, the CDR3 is TGCGCCAGCAGCGGGCTAGCGAGGTCGGGGACCGGGGAGCTGTTTTTT.

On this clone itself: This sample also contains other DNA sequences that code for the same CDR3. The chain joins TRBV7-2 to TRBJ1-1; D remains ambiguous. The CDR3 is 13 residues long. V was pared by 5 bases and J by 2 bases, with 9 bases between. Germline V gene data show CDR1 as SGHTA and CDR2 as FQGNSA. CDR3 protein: CASSVQRNTEAFF. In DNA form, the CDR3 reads TGTGCCAGCAGCGTACAGAGAAACACTGAAGCTTTCTTT.

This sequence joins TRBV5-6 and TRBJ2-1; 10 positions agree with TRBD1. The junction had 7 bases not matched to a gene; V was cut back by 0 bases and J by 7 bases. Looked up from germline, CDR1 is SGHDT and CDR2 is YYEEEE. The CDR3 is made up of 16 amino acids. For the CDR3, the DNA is TGTGCCAGCAGCTTGGGGGGACAGGGGAGAATTAATGAGCAGTTCTTC. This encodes CASSLGGQGRINEQFF.

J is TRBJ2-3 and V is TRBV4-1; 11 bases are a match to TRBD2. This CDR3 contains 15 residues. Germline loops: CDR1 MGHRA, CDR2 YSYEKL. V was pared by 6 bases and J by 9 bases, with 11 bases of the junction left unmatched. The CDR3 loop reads CASRSTSGTPGTQYF. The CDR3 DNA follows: TGCGCCAGCAGATCGACTAGCGGGACTCCCGGAACGCAGTATTTT.

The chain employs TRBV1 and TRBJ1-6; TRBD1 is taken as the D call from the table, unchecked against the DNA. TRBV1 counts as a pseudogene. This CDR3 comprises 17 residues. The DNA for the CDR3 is TGCACCAGCAGCCAAGAGCAGGACAGGGCTTTGGTGGGGCCCCTCCACTTT. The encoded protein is CTSSQEQDRALVGPLHF.

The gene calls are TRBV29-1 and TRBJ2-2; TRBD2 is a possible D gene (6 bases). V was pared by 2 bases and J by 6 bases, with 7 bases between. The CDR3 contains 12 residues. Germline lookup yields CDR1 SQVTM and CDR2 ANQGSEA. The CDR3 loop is CSVEWGAGELFF. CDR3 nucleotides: TGCAGCGTTGAATGGGGGGCCGGGGAGCTGTTTTTT.

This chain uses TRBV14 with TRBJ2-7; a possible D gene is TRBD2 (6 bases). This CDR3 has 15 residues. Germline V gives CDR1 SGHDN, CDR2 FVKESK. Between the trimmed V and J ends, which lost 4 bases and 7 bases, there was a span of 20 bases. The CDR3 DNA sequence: TGTGCCAGCAGCCCCCTAACTAGCCGGGGGAGGGAGCAGTACTTC. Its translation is CASSPLTSRGREQYF.

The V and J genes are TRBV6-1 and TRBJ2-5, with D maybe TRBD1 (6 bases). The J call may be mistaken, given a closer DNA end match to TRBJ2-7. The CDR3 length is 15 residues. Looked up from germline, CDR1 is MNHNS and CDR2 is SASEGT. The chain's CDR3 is CASSEVRGGDGEQYF. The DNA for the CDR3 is TGTGCCAGCAGTGAAGTGCGTGGGGGCGACGGCGAGCAGTACTTC.

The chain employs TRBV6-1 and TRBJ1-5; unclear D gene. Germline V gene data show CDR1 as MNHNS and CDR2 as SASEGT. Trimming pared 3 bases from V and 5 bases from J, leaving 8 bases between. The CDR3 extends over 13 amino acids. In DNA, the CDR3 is TGTGCCAGCAGTGAGTCCCTCGATCAGCCCCAGCATTTT. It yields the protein CASSESLDQPQHF.

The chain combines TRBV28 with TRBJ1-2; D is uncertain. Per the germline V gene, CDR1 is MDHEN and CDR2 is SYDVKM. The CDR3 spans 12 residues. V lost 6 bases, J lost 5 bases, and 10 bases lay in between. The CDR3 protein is CASRLTHYGYTF. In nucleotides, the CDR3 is TGTGCCAGCAGACTGACTCATTATGGCTACACCTTC.

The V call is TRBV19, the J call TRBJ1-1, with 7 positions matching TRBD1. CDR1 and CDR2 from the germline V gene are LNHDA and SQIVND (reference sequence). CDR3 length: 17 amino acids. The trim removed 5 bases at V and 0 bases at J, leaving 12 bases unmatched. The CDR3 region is CASSPLTGRSMNTEAFF. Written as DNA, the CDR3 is TGTGCCAGTAGTCCCCTGACAGGGCGCTCGATGAACACTGAAGCTTTCTTT.

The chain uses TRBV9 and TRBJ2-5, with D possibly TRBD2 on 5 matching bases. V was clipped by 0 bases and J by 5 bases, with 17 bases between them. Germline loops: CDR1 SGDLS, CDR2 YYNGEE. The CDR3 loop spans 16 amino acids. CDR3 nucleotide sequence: TGTGCCAGCAGCGTAGTTCTCCTAGCTCGTCGTGAGACCCAGTACTTC. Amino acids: CASSVVLLARRETQYF.

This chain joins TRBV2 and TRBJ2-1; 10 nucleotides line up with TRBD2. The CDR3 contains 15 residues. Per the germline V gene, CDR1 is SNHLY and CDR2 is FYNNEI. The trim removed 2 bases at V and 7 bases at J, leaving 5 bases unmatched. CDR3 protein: CASSERSGRVNEQFF. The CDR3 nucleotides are TGTGCCAGCAGTGAACGAAGCGGGAGGGTTAATGAGCAGTTCTTC.

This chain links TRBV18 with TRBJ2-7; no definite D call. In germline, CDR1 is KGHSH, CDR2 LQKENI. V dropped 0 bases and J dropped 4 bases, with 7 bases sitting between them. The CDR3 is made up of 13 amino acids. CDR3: CASSPPNLYEQYF. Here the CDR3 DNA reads TGTGCCAGCTCACCACCGAACTTATACGAGCAGTACTTC.

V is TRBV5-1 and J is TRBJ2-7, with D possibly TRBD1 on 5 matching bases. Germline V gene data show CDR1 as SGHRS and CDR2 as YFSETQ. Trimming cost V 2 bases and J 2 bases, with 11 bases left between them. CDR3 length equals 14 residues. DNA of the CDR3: TGCGCCAGCAGCTTCAGCCAGGGCGCCTACGAGCAGTACTTC. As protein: CASSFSQGAYEQYF. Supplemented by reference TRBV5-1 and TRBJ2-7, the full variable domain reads KAGVTQTPRYLIKTRGQQVTLSCSPISGHRSVSWYQQTPGQGLQFLFEYFSETQRNKGNFPGRFSGRQFSNSRSEMNVSTLELGDSALYLCASSFSQGAYEQYFGPGTRLTVT.

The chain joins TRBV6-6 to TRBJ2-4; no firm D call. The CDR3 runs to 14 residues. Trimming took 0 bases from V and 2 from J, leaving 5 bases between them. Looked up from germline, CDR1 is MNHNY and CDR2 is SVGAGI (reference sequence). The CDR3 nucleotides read TGTGCCAGCAGTTACTCCAATCCCAAAAACATTCAGTACTTC. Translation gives CASSYSNPKNIQYF.